Listed here are 5 T cell receptor beta chains from one sample, sequenced in a study of CD8+ T cells in alopecia areata. This sample's treatment: oral pan-JAK inhibitor, 5-10 mg twice daily. Sequencing relied on a cDNA template that was reverse transcribed from extracted RNA. Method: immunoSEQ multiplex PCR; TCRdb's copy keeps in-frame clones and lacks some. The sample records approximately 65,000 clones, roughly 46% being singletons. This sample comprised CD8+ T cells sorted from blood, obtained at approximately week 37, from a patient treated with tofacitinib. These receptors originate from a human donor with alopecia areata.

The rearrangement joins TRBV7-3 to TRBJ1-1; D ambiguous. This CDR3 region has 13 residues. Per germline, CDR1 SGHTA and CDR2 FQGTGA. Trimming took off 4 bases at V and 4 bases at J, with 10 bases between the two ends. CDR3 DNA: TGTGCCAGCAGCTCGCTCGCGGCCACTGAAGCTTTCTTT. Its protein is CASSSLAATEAFF.

This rearrangement joins TRBV27 to TRBJ2-5; the D gene is possibly TRBD2 (6 bases). Germline loops: CDR1 MNHEY, CDR2 SMNVEV (reference sequence). The CDR3 length is 14 residues. The germline V and J ends were trimmed by 6 bases and 7 bases, with 18 bases remaining between them. The CDR3 nucleotides are TGTGCCAGCAGCGATTTTGGCGGGATCGGGACCCAGTACTTC. Encoded protein: CASSDFGGIGTQYF.

For this clone: One end of the junction is discordant with germline, which a read error may explain. The rearrangement uses TRBV4-1 and TRBJ2-2, with 10 bases identical to TRBD2. There are 15 residues in the CDR3. Germline CDR1 reads MGHRA; CDR2 reads YSYEKL. The CDR3: CASRLGTSDTGELFF. The DNA of the CDR3 is TGTGCCAGCAGACTAGGGACTAGCGACACCGGGGAGCTGTTTTTT.

This chain joins TRBV7-9 and TRBJ2-7, with a weak D call TRBD1 (5 bases). This CDR3 region has 11 residues. Trimming stripped 4 bases from V and 6 bases from J, with 7 bases between. The germline V gene has CDR1 SEHNR and CDR2 FQNEAQ (reference sequence). CDR3 residues: CASSSTAEQYF. CDR3 DNA: TGTGCCAGCAGCTCGACAGCCGAGCAGTACTTC. The whole variable domain, filled in from reference TRBV7-9 and TRBJ2-7, reads DTGVSQNPRHKITKRGQNVTFRCDPISEHNRLYWYRQTLGQGPEFLTYFQNEAQLEKSRLLSDRFSAERPKGSFSTLEIQRTEQGDSAMYLCASSSTAEQYFGPGTRLTVT.

The chain uses TRBV12-5 and TRBJ2-5, with D perhaps TRBD2 (5 bases). The germline CDR1 and CDR2 sequences are LGHNT and FRNRAP. V was cut by 6 bases and J by 4 bases, with 9 bases left in between. CDR3 size: 12 residues. The CDR3 loop is CASGLGGETQYF. DNA of the CDR3: TGTGCTAGTGGCCTCGGAGGAGAGACCCAGTACTTC.